The present entry profiles one T cell receptor beta chain with its context. This sample is part of a study of blood T cell repertoires in COVID-19. Overall study context: COVID-19 samples from acute and convalescent phases originated in the United States, Italy and Spain. The cDNA or gDNA used as material had been derived from T cells, B-cell-depleted T cells, or PBMCs.

Clones were sequenced by immunoSEQ multiplex PCR, and TCRdb holds only the in-frame ones, with some missing. The sample carries under 300,000 clones, around 87% recorded once. The CDR3 has 13 amino acids. Germline assignment: CDR1 LGHNT and CDR2 FRNRAP. The ends were cut back, 1 base at V and 5 bases at J, with 6 bases in the middle. The sample taken for sequencing was peripheral blood. J is TRBJ1-5 and V is TRBV12-5; D is undetermined. This TCR was sampled from a woman aged 70-85 years with active or convalescent COVID-19. The CDR3 sequence: CASGLGTDQPQHF. CDR3 sequence (DNA): TGTGCTAGTGGTTTGGGTACTGATCAGCCCCAGCATTTT.